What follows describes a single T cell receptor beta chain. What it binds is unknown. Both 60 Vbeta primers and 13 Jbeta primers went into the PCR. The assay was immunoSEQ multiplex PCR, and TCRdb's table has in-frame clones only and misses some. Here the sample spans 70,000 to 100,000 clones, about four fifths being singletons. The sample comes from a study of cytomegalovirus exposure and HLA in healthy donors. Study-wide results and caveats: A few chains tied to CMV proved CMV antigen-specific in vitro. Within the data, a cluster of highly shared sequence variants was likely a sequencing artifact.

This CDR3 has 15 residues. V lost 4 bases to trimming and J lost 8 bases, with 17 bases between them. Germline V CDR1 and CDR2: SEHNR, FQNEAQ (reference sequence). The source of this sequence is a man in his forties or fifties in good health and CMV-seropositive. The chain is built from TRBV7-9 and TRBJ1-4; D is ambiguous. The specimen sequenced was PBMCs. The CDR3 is CASSSNTVSSEKLFF. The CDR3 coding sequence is TGTGCCAGCAGCTCTAATACAGTGTCTAGCGAAAAACTGTTTTTT.